The present entry profiles one T cell receptor (beta chain) with its context. Its specificity is not known. Naive CD8 isolation took CD45RO-negative cells positively selected for CCR7 and excluded terminally differentiated effector memory CD45RA+ cells. The assay was immunoSEQ multiplex PCR, and TCRdb's table has in-frame clones only and misses some. The profile shows about 2 million clones, just under 95% of them singletons. This entry belongs to a study of shared clonotypes between healthy human individuals. Study-wide findings and caveats: Rarefaction exposed incomplete sorted-subset sequencing despite large depth.

The sequence was obtained from a man in his late teens or twenties in good health. Sample: naive CD8+ T cells sorted from blood.

CDR3 coding DNA: TGTGCCAGCAGTGAGCGAATTAACAGGGGGTCTAGCACAGATACGCAGTATTTT. It specifies CASSERINRGSSTDTQYF. V gene TRBV6-1 combines with J gene TRBJ2-3; 8 positions agree with TRBD1. Germline CDR1 MNHNS, CDR2 SASEGT. Trimming cost V 3 bases and J 0 bases; bases outside gene matches: 11. The CDR3 contains 18 residues.